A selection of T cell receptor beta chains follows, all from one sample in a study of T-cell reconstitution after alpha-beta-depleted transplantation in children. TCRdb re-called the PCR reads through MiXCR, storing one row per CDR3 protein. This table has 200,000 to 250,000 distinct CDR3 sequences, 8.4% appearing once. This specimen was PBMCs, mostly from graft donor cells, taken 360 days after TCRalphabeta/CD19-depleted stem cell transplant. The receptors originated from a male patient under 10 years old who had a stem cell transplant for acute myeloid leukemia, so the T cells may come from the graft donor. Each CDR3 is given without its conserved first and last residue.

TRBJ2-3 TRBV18 ASSPDRLYTDTQY
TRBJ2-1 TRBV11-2 ASSLDVPWRRPYNEQF
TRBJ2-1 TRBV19 ATRDGTEQF
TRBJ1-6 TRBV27 ASSWRQGNNSPLH
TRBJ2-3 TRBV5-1 ASSWGEDSTDTQY
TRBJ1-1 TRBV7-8 ASSFQVGGGLNTEAF
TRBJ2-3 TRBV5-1 ASSPGLAGGTDTQY
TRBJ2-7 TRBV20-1 SARPGQGRYEQY
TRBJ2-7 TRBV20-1 SADGAGFEQY
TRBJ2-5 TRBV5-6 ASRRQGTETQY
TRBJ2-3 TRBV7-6 ASSFASVSSTDTQY
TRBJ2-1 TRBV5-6 ASSLLRQTYNEQF
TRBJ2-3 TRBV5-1 ASTDPGVYTDTQY
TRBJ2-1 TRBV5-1 ASSNLGQYNEQF
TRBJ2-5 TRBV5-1 ASSLGLRVVETQY
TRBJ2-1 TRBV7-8 ASREGKRELRYNEQF